These T cell receptor beta chains were read from a single sample in a study of blood T cell repertoires in COVID-19. Some clones are missing from TCRdb's copy, which holds only in-frame ones; the method was immunoSEQ multiplex PCR. The sample shows about 330,000 clones, about 92% of them seen only once. Input material: PBMCs or T cells enriched from blood (not recorded which). The source is a woman younger than 45 who had recovered from COVID-19. Both conserved end residues are part of each CDR3. Fields, in order: clone size, J gene, V gene, D gene, CDR3 DNA, CDR3 protein. D genes are given only for firm matches. For some rows the clone size is stated as once, few or many, or as a class when expanded; others skip it.

clone_size: NA
j_call: TRBJ2-7
v_call: TRBV28
d_call: NA
cdr3_nt: TGTGCCAGCAGTTTTACGTACAGTGCCTACGAGCAGTACTTC
cdr3_aa: CASSFTYSAYEQYF

clone_size: NA
j_call: TRBJ1-1
v_call: TRBV6-5
d_call: NA
cdr3_nt: TGTGCCAGCAGGACGACAGACATGAACACTGAAGCTTTCTTT
cdr3_aa: CASRTTDMNTEAFF

clone_size: NA
j_call: TRBJ2-3
v_call: TRBV5-1
d_call: NA
cdr3_nt: TGCGCCAGCAGCTTAGGGGACTCCATAAGTTATACGCAGTATTTT
cdr3_aa: CASSLGDSISYTQYF

clone_size: NA
j_call: TRBJ1-4
v_call: TRBV5-1
d_call: NA
cdr3_nt: TGCGCCAGCAGCTTGGATGGCAGGATAGAAAAACTGTTTTTT
cdr3_aa: CASSLDGRIEKLFF

clone_size: once
j_call: TRBJ2-5
v_call: TRBV6-1
d_call: NA
cdr3_nt: TGTGCCAGCAGTGAAGACAGGGTGGTGGGGACCCAGTACTTC
cdr3_aa: CASSEDRVVGTQYF

clone_size: NA
j_call: TRBJ1-1
v_call: TRBV6-5
d_call: NA
cdr3_nt: TGTGCCAGCCGGGGTTCTGCTGAAGCTTTCTTT
cdr3_aa: CASRGSAEAFF

clone_size: NA
j_call: TRBJ2-2
v_call: TRBV5-1
d_call: TRBD1
cdr3_nt: TGCGCCAGCAGCCCCGACAGGGGCCTCCCTTCTGGGGAGCTGTTTTTT
cdr3_aa: CASSPDRGLPSGELFF

clone_size: NA
j_call: TRBJ2-5
v_call: TRBV11-3
d_call: TRBD2
cdr3_nt: TGTGCCAGCAGCCTAGCGGGTCTAGCGGGGGATTACAAGAGGGCCCAGTACTTC
cdr3_aa: CASSLAGLAGDYKRAQYF

clone_size: NA
j_call: TRBJ1-5
v_call: TRBV10-3
d_call: TRBD1
cdr3_nt: TGTGCCATCAGTGTGGGGTCAGGGGGTCAGCCCCAGCATTTT
cdr3_aa: CAISVGSGGQPQHF

clone_size: NA
j_call: TRBJ1-1
v_call: TRBV3-1/TRBV3-2
d_call: NA
cdr3_nt: TGTGCCAGCAGCCAGGAGGTGAACACTGAAGCTTTCTTT
cdr3_aa: CASSQEVNTEAFF

clone_size: NA
j_call: TRBJ2-7
v_call: TRBV27
d_call: TRBD1
cdr3_nt: TGTGCCAGCAGTTTTGAGCCCCCTTCGGGCAGGGGGCGGAAGAGCTCCTACGAGCAGTACTTC
cdr3_aa: CASSFEPPSGRGRKSSYEQYF

clone_size: NA
j_call: TRBJ1-2
v_call: TRBV6-5
d_call: TRBD1
cdr3_nt: TGTGCCAGCAGTTCTGACAGGGGAGGGCTGGGCTACACCTTC
cdr3_aa: CASSSDRGGLGYTF

clone_size: NA
j_call: TRBJ2-3
v_call: TRBV10-3
d_call: NA
cdr3_nt: TGTGCCATCACCGAGCGGGGCACAGATACGCAGTATTTT
cdr3_aa: CAITERGTDTQYF

clone_size: NA
j_call: TRBJ2-7
v_call: TRBV6-6
d_call: NA
cdr3_nt: TGTGCCAGCAGAGCCCGGGACTCACGTGGGGAGCAGTACTTC
cdr3_aa: CASRARDSRGEQYF

clone_size: NA
j_call: TRBJ2-7
v_call: TRBV5-4
d_call: NA
cdr3_nt: TGTGCCAGCAGCCACTGGGGGGGCACAAAAACGGGCGAGCAGTACTTC
cdr3_aa: CASSHWGGTKTGEQYF

clone_size: NA
j_call: TRBJ1-1
v_call: TRBV27
d_call: TRBD1
cdr3_nt: TGTGCCAGCAGGGGACAGGGGGCCGGTAGAGCTTTCTTT
cdr3_aa: CASRGQGAGRAFF

clone_size: NA
j_call: TRBJ2-7
v_call: TRBV27
d_call: TRBD1
cdr3_nt: TGTGCCAGCAGTAGCACAGGGGACTCCTACGAGCAGTACTTC
cdr3_aa: CASSSTGDSYEQYF

clone_size: NA
j_call: TRBJ1-4
v_call: TRBV5-1
d_call: NA
cdr3_nt: TGCGCCAGCTCCCCGGACCGGGGGAATGAAAAACTGTTTTTT
cdr3_aa: CASSPDRGNEKLFF

clone_size: once
j_call: TRBJ2-7
v_call: TRBV12-3/TRBV12-4
d_call: TRBD2
cdr3_nt: TGTGCCAGCAGTTTTGGTCGGGGGGGCGGAAGTTACTTC
cdr3_aa: CASSFGRGGGSYF

clone_size: once
j_call: TRBJ2-2
v_call: TRBV18
d_call: TRBD1
cdr3_nt: TGTGCCAGCTCACCAGATGACAGGGGCGCCGGGGAGCTGTTTTTT
cdr3_aa: CASSPDDRGAGELFF

clone_size: NA
j_call: TRBJ1-4
v_call: TRBV30
d_call: NA
cdr3_nt: TGTGCCGCCGCAGGGGTTAATGAAAAACTGTTTTTT
cdr3_aa: CAAAGVNEKLFF

clone_size: once
j_call: TRBJ1-2
v_call: TRBV6-5
d_call: NA
cdr3_nt: TGTGCCAGCGGGAGAGGGAGCCCCCAGGATGGCTACACCTTC
cdr3_aa: CASGRGSPQDGYTF

clone_size: NA
j_call: TRBJ2-2
v_call: TRBV7-2
d_call: TRBD2
cdr3_nt: TGTGCCAGCAGCTACCGGACTAGCGAGTGGGAGCTGTTTTTT
cdr3_aa: CASSYRTSEWELFF

clone_size: few
j_call: TRBJ2-2
v_call: TRBV18
d_call: TRBD2
cdr3_nt: TGTGCCAGCTCGCCCCAGGGACTAGCGATCGGGGAGCTGTTTTTT
cdr3_aa: CASSPQGLAIGELFF

clone_size: NA
j_call: TRBJ2-3
v_call: TRBV7-3
d_call: NA
cdr3_nt: TGTGCCACCGGACTGGGCCCCACAGATACGCAGTATTTT
cdr3_aa: CATGLGPTDTQYF

clone_size: few
j_call: TRBJ2-5
v_call: TRBV28
d_call: TRBD2
cdr3_nt: TGTGCCAGCAGCCCAACCCTAGCGGGGCAAGAGACCCAGTACTTC
cdr3_aa: CASSPTLAGQETQYF

clone_size: NA
j_call: TRBJ2-7
v_call: TRBV28
d_call: TRBD1
cdr3_nt: TGTGCCAGCAGTTCATCCGGGACAGGGGCCTCCTACGAGCAGTACTTC
cdr3_aa: CASSSSGTGASYEQYF